Listed below are T cell receptor beta chains from one sample, sequenced in a study of control samples from healthy donors and cancer patients. Method: immunoSEQ multiplex PCR; TCRdb's copy keeps in-frame clones and lacks some. The data hold 150,000 to 180,000 clones, with 93% observed a single time. Sequencing input: blood. These receptors originate from a man over 45 in good health. Both conserved end residues are part of each CDR3. D genes are given only for firm matches. Only part of the rows carry a size: once, few, many, or a class if the clone is expanded.

CDR3nt,CDR3aa,abundance,j_gene,v_gene,len,d_gene
TGTGCCAGCAGCGTCGGTAGCGGGGGTGAAAAACTGTTTTTT,CASSVGSGGEKLFF,.,TRBJ1-4,TRBV9,14,.
TGTGCCAGTAGAATTGGCGGCGGGGAGCTGTTTTTT,CASRIGGGELFF,.,TRBJ2-2,TRBV19,12,.
TGTGCCAGCAGGTCCTCCTACGAGCAGTACTTC,CASRSSYEQYF,.,TRBJ2-7,TRBV6-5,11,.
TGTGCCAGCAGGGAGGGGACTAGCGCAATAGCCTACAATGAGCAGTTCTTC,CASREGTSAIAYNEQFF,.,TRBJ2-1,TRBV2,17,TRBD2
TGCAGCGTGGGGAGATCCGGGACCGATCCCTACGGGCAGTACTTC,CSVGRSGTDPYGQYF,.,TRBJ2-7,TRBV29-1,15,.
TGTGCCAGCAGTGAGGCTATCAAGAGGGGGAATGAAAAACTGTTTTTT,CASSEAIKRGNEKLFF,.,TRBJ1-4,TRBV6-1,16,.
TGTGCCAGCAGCCGCGAGGCAGGCAGCGAGCAGTACTTC,CASSREAGSEQYF,.,TRBJ2-7,TRBV27,13,.
TGTGCCAGCAGCAGGGAGTACAATGAGCAGTTCTTC,CASSREYNEQFF,.,TRBJ2-1,TRBV12-3/TRBV12-4,12,.
TGTGCCAGTAGTAGTGTTAACCGACTAGCGGGAGTTGAAAGCGGGCAGTTCTTC,CASSSVNRLAGVESGQFF,.,TRBJ2-1,TRBV19,18,TRBD2
TGCGCCAGCTCGGCAGGTGAGGCGGAAAAACTGTTTTTT,CASSAGEAEKLFF,.,TRBJ1-4,TRBV5-1,13,.
TGTGCCAGTAGTACCGTCGGCAGGGGACCAGATACGCAGTATTTT,CASSTVGRGPDTQYF,.,TRBJ2-3,TRBV19,15,.
TGTGCCAGCAGCGAAGGGACAGGGGGCGCGGAGACCCAGTACTTC,CASSEGTGGAETQYF,.,TRBJ2-5,TRBV13,15,TRBD1
TGCAGCGTTGTCAGGGGCTCTGGAAACACCATATATTTT,CSVVRGSGNTIYF,.,TRBJ1-3,TRBV29-1,13,.
TGTGCCACCAGGACACCAGGCTCCTACGAGCAGTACTTC,CATRTPGSYEQYF,.,TRBJ2-7,TRBV28,13,.
TGTGCCAGCAGTGAAGCGCGTGGGGGCCTGAGGCAGTTCTTC,CASSEARGGLRQFF,.,TRBJ2-1,TRBV6-1,14,.
TGTGCCAGTAGTACAACAGGGGACAGCTCCTACGAGCAGTACTTC,CASSTTGDSSYEQYF,.,TRBJ2-7,TRBV19,15,TRBD1
TGTGCCAGCAGGTTGATTTTAATTAGGTACGGGTATTCACCCCTCCACTTT,CASRLILIRYGYSPLHF,.,TRBJ1-6,TRBV21-1,17,.
TGTGCCAGTAGTATGCGGAGGACAGGCACCCCCTACGAGCAGTACTTC,CASSMRRTGTPYEQYF,.,TRBJ2-7,TRBV19,16,TRBD1
TGTGCCAGCAGCTTGGTCGACAGGGGAGAGACCCAGTACTTC,CASSLVDRGETQYF,.,TRBJ2-5,TRBV5-4,14,TRBD1
TGTGCCAGCAGTGTCGACCAGGCCACAGATACGCAGTATTTT,CASSVDQATDTQYF,.,TRBJ2-3,TRBV28,14,.
TGTGCCAGCAGCTTGTCACAGGGTGCCACAAACACCGGGGAGCTGTTTTTT,CASSLSQGATNTGELFF,.,TRBJ2-2,TRBV5-6,17,.
TGTGCCACCAGTGATGATGGACAGGGTGGTGCTAATGAAAAACTGTTTTTT,CATSDDGQGGANEKLFF,.,TRBJ1-4,TRBV24-1,17,TRBD1
TGTGCCTGGGACAGGGATCGTCAGCCCCAGCATTTT,CAWDRDRQPQHF,.,TRBJ1-5,TRBV30,12,TRBD1
TGTGCCAGCAGTTCCCCCTACGAGCAGTACTTC,CASSSPYEQYF,.,TRBJ2-7,TRBV28,11,.
TGCGCCAGCAGCCGTGCCGGGACGTATGGCTACACCTTC,CASSRAGTYGYTF,.,TRBJ1-2,TRBV4-1,13,.
TGTGCCAGCAGCGTAGCCGGGACAGGGTCCTACGAGCAGTACTTC,CASSVAGTGSYEQYF,.,TRBJ2-7,TRBV9,15,TRBD1
TGTGCCAGCAGCTTAGGGACTAGCGGAGGCACAGATACGCAGTATTTT,CASSLGTSGGTDTQYF,.,TRBJ2-3,TRBV5-8,16,TRBD2
TGTGCCAGCAGTTTCAGGGGACAGGGGTTTTTGGAAAAACTGTTTTTT,CASSFRGQGFLEKLFF,.,TRBJ1-4,TRBV27,16,TRBD1
TGCGCCAGCAGCTACCGTTCCGGCTGGGGTGACTATGGCTACACCTTC,CASSYRSGWGDYGYTF,.,TRBJ1-2,TRBV5-1,16,.
TGTGCCAGCAGCCCAGTCCAGGGACTAGCGGGCAATGAGCAGTTCTTC,CASSPVQGLAGNEQFF,.,TRBJ2-1,TRBV11-2,16,TRBD2
TGTGCCAGCAGCGCGGATAGCGGGGGGGTGGATACGCAGTATTTT,CASSADSGGVDTQYF,.,TRBJ2-3,TRBV9,15,TRBD2
TGTGCCAGCACCTCTCCAGACAGGGGCAGGGGCAACGTCCTGACTTTC,CASTSPDRGRGNVLTF,.,TRBJ2-6,TRBV21-1,16,.
TGTGCCAGCAGGACCGGGGCCCCGGGATCACCCCTCCACTTT,CASRTGAPGSPLHF,.,TRBJ1-6,TRBV2,14,.
TGTGCCAGCAGTTTGGGTGGGGCGCGTTACAATGAGCAGTTCTTC,CASSLGGARYNEQFF,.,TRBJ2-1,TRBV28,15,.
TGTGCCAGCAGCCAAGGATACACCGCCTACGAGCAGTACTTC,CASSQGYTAYEQYF,.,TRBJ2-7,TRBV3-1/TRBV3-2,14,.
TGTGCCAGCAGCTCTGGTCCTGGAAACACCATATATTTT,CASSSGPGNTIYF,.,TRBJ1-3,TRBV7-3,13,.
TGTGCCAGCAGCTTAGCGTACGGGCGGGAGGGCCGCTACAATGAGCAGTTCTTC,CASSLAYGREGRYNEQFF,.,TRBJ2-1,TRBV7-9,18,TRBD2
TGTGCTAGCAGCTCGACTAGCGGGAGAGGCAATGAGCAGTTCTTC,CASSSTSGRGNEQFF,once,TRBJ2-1,TRBV7-7,15,TRBD2
TGTGCCAGTAGTATCAGAGGGGCCACTGAAGCTTTCTTT,CASSIRGATEAFF,.,TRBJ1-1,TRBV19,13,.
TGTGCCAGTAGTCCGTGGACAGGGCTGAGGACTGAAGCTTTCTTT,CASSPWTGLRTEAFF,.,TRBJ1-1,TRBV19,15,TRBD1
TGTGCCAGCAGCTTAGGAATCGTATCGGTTGGCTACACCTTC,CASSLGIVSVGYTF,.,TRBJ1-2,TRBV7-2,14,.
TGCGCCAGCAGTGACGGGCTACCCACGTACAATGAGCAGTTCTTC,CASSDGLPTYNEQFF,.,TRBJ2-1,TRBV10-2,15,.
TGTGCCAGCAGTTTAGTGGGGGTCGCTCGGAACACTGAAGCTTTCTTT,CASSLVGVARNTEAFF,once,TRBJ1-1,TRBV28,16,.
TGTGCCAGTAGTGAGCAGGGGTCAGATACGCAGTATTTT,CASSEQGSDTQYF,.,TRBJ2-3,TRBV19,13,.
TGCGCCAGCAGCCCCTTAGGGGGGGCGAGTGAAAAACTGTTTTTT,CASSPLGGASEKLFF,.,TRBJ1-4,TRBV5-1,15,.
TGTGCCTGGAGTCCACCAGGGCTAGCTAACTATGGCTACACCTTC,CAWSPPGLANYGYTF,.,TRBJ1-2,TRBV30,15,.
TGTGCCAGCAGTTTTACATGGAGAGATGAGCAGTTCTTC,CASSFTWRDEQFF,.,TRBJ2-1,TRBV27,13,.
TGTGCCTGGAGCCTCGGGGCGGGAGACACAGATACGCAGTATTTT,CAWSLGAGDTDTQYF,.,TRBJ2-3,TRBV30,15,TRBD2
TGTGCCAGCAGTCTCTCTAGCGGCCATGAGCAGTTCTTC,CASSLSSGHEQFF,.,TRBJ2-1,TRBV12-3/TRBV12-4,13,TRBD2
TGTGCCAGCAGCCTAGAGGGGCCAGGACAGCCCCAGCATTTT,CASSLEGPGQPQHF,.,TRBJ1-5,TRBV3-1/TRBV3-2,14,.
TGTGCTAGCAGCCCTGGGGGAAAGGGTCCGCGGGAGGTGAATGAGCAGTTCTTC,CASSPGGKGPREVNEQFF,.,TRBJ2-1,TRBV7-7,18,TRBD2
TGTGCCAGCAGCTATGGACTAGCTGCACAAGAGACCCAGTACTTC,CASSYGLAAQETQYF,once,TRBJ2-5,TRBV7-9,15,TRBD2
TGTGCCTGGAGTCAGGGCACTGAAGCTTTCTTT,CAWSQGTEAFF,.,TRBJ1-1,TRBV30,11,.
TGCGCCAGCAGCTTGGCCCAAGTCCAAGAGACCCAGTACTTC,CASSLAQVQETQYF,.,TRBJ2-5,TRBV5-1,14,.
TGTGCCAGCAGCAAATGGGGATGGGTGACAGATACGCAGTATTTT,CASSKWGWVTDTQYF,.,TRBJ2-3,TRBV21-1,15,.
TGTGCCAGCAGTGAGGGAACAAGCACAGATACGCAGTATTTT,CASSEGTSTDTQYF,.,TRBJ2-3,TRBV25-1,14,.